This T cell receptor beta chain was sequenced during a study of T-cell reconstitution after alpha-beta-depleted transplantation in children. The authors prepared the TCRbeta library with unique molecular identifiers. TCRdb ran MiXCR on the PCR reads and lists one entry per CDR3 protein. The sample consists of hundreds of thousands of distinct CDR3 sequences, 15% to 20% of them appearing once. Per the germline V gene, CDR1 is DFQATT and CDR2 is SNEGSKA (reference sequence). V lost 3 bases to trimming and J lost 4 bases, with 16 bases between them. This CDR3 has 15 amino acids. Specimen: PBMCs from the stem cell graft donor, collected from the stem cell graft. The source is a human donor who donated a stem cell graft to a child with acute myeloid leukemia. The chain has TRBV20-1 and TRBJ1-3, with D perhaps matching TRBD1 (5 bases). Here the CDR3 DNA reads TGCAGTGCTAGGGAAAAAAAAGGGGTAGGAAACACCATATATTTT. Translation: CSAREKKGVGNTIYF.